The entry that follows covers one TCR beta chain sequence. Antigen specificity is unknown. This specimen belongs to a study of graft-versus-host responses after intestinal transplantation. Study details: Transplants were multivisceral, liver-intestinal, or isolated intestinal. The recipients all started with anti-thymocyte globulin induction and then took tacrolimus and steroids for 3 to 4 years.

Using immunoSEQ multiplex PCR, the repertoire was profiled, and TCRdb retains in-frame clones only, with some absent. Among approximately 11,000 clones listed, more than 85% were seen once. Study-wide points: GvH clones were identified in recipient marrow, with some first appearing in ileum or blood.

Trimming left V 5 bases short and J 3 bases short, with 14 bases between. Germline V gene sequence: CDR1 LNHDA, CDR2 SQIVND (reference sequence). This CDR3 contains 14 residues. The TCR originated in a human patient who received an intestinal transplant, so some T cells may come from the graft donor. This sample comprised PBMCs, obtained about 110 days after intestinal transplant. This rearrangement joins TRBV19 to TRBJ2-7, with D tentatively TRBD1 or TRBD2 (5 bases each). CDR3 sequence (DNA): TGTGCCAGTAGTCCCGGGACGGGGTTCTACGAGCAGTACTTC. Amino acids: CASSPGTGFYEQYF.